The clone carrying this TCR beta chain occurred many times. The antigen remains unidentified. Germline-derived CDR1 and CDR2 are DFQATT and SNEGSKA (reference sequence). This CDR3 comprises 12 residues. V lost 5 bases and J lost 3, with 9 bases in between. One entry per CDR3 protein, called by TCRdb with MiXCR from the 5' RACE reads. The data hold some 250,000 distinct CDR3 sequences, with roughly 9.4% observed a single time. This sample was taken from a study of T-cell memory formation after mild COVID-19. Study-level background: Each donor largely had its own TCR clusters. Study findings and constraints: Day 15 to 85 contracting clones showed balanced CD4/CD8; later expanders leaned CD4+.

This clonotype was obtained from a man younger than 30 who had mild COVID-19 (a few samples of this study predate the infection). Cell type and time point are not known. The J gene is TRBJ2-3, the V gene TRBV20-1, with D unresolved. Material: PBMCs or a T cell subset sorted from them (not recorded which). The CDR3 spells CSALKATDTQYF. The CDR3 coding sequence is TGCAGTGCTTTAAAGGCAACAGATACGCAGTATTTT.